These T cell receptor beta chains were read from a single sample in a study of ipilimumab plus nivolumab after autologous stem cell transplantation. The repertoire was sequenced with immunoSEQ multiplex PCR; TCRdb's copy has only in-frame clones and lacks some. The table lists about 20,000 clones, 70% to 85% of them singletons. Source: PBMCs, taken in a trial of ipilimumab plus nivolumab as post-transplant consolidation. The receptors here all came from a male donor with diffuse large B-cell lymphoma. CDR3s include the opening cysteine and the closing phenylalanine or tryptophan. Each record gives: D gene, V gene, clone size, J gene, CDR3 DNA, CDR3 protein. The D gene is left open where the match is weak. A row's size may be missing; if present it is once, few, many or a size class.

d_call: -
v_call: TRBV7-8
clone_size: -
j_call: TRBJ1-1
cdr3_nt: TGTGCCAGCAGCTTCAGGGCCGTTTCTAACACTGAAGCTTTCTTT
cdr3_aa: CASSFRAVSNTEAFF

d_call: TRBD2
v_call: TRBV19
clone_size: -
j_call: TRBJ2-3
cdr3_nt: TGTGCCAGTAGTTTGGCACTAGCGGGGGTGGGTACGCAGTATTTT
cdr3_aa: CASSLALAGVGTQYF

d_call: TRBD2
v_call: TRBV7-8
clone_size: -
j_call: TRBJ2-2
cdr3_nt: TGTGCCAGCAGCTTAGGGTGGGATCGCCCTAGCGGGTCCACCGGGGAGCTGTTTTTT
cdr3_aa: CASSLGWDRPSGSTGELFF

d_call: TRBD1
v_call: TRBV4-2
clone_size: -
j_call: TRBJ2-7
cdr3_nt: TGTGCCAGCAGCCAAGATCGGGGCAGGGGGATCTCCGAGCAGTACTTC
cdr3_aa: CASSQDRGRGISEQYF

d_call: TRBD2
v_call: TRBV19
clone_size: -
j_call: TRBJ2-4
cdr3_nt: TGTGCCAGTAGTCAAGATAGCGGGGCCTTCCTAGCCAAAAACATTCAGTACTTC
cdr3_aa: CASSQDSGAFLAKNIQYF

d_call: TRBD2
v_call: TRBV30
clone_size: -
j_call: TRBJ2-1
cdr3_nt: TGTGCCTGGAAACACGGGAGGGCCAGTAATGAGCAGTTCTTC
cdr3_aa: CAWKHGRASNEQFF

d_call: TRBD2
v_call: TRBV5-1
clone_size: -
j_call: TRBJ2-1
cdr3_nt: TGCGCCAGCAGCTTGGCCCTTCTTAGCGGGGGGAATGAGCAGTTCTTC
cdr3_aa: CASSLALLSGGNEQFF

d_call: -
v_call: TRBV5-1
clone_size: -
j_call: TRBJ2-7
cdr3_nt: TGCGCCAGCAGCTTTGGCACAGGGCACGACGAGCAGTACTTC
cdr3_aa: CASSFGTGHDEQYF

d_call: TRBD2
v_call: TRBV14
clone_size: -
j_call: TRBJ2-3
cdr3_nt: TGTGCCAGCAGCCAAGGGCGGGGGGCTCTCACAGATACGCAGTATTTT
cdr3_aa: CASSQGRGALTDTQYF

d_call: -
v_call: TRBV4-1
clone_size: -
j_call: TRBJ1-2
cdr3_nt: TGCGCCAGCAGCAACCGTAGGCAGGCTTTAAATAACTATGGCTACACCTTC
cdr3_aa: CASSNRRQALNNYGYTF

d_call: TRBD1
v_call: TRBV9
clone_size: -
j_call: TRBJ1-2
cdr3_nt: TGTGCCAGCAGCGGGACAGGGGGCGCAAATGGCTACACCTTC
cdr3_aa: CASSGTGGANGYTF

d_call: -
v_call: TRBV7-8
clone_size: -
j_call: TRBJ1-4
cdr3_nt: TGTGCCAGCAGCCTTATGCCAGGGCCAACTAATGAAAAACTGTTTTTT
cdr3_aa: CASSLMPGPTNEKLFF

d_call: -
v_call: TRBV2
clone_size: few
j_call: TRBJ2-1
cdr3_nt: TGTGCCAGCTGGGAACAAACCAGCAATGAGCAGTTCTTC
cdr3_aa: CASWEQTSNEQFF

d_call: -
v_call: TRBV30
clone_size: -
j_call: TRBJ2-6
cdr3_nt: TGTGCCTGGGCCAGGACAAAAGGGGCCAACGTCCTGACTTTC
cdr3_aa: CAWARTKGANVLTF

d_call: -
v_call: TRBV28
clone_size: -
j_call: TRBJ2-7
cdr3_nt: TGTGCCACCGCATTGCGGGACGAGCAGTACTTC
cdr3_aa: CATALRDEQYF

d_call: TRBD2
v_call: TRBV14
clone_size: -
j_call: TRBJ2-3
cdr3_nt: TGTGCCAGCAGCCAGTTGGGAGGGGAGACCACAGATACGCAGTATTTT
cdr3_aa: CASSQLGGETTDTQYF

d_call: TRBD2
v_call: TRBV6-5
clone_size: -
j_call: TRBJ2-1
cdr3_nt: TGTGCCAGCAGTTACAGCGGGAGAAAAGAGAATGAGCAGTTCTTC
cdr3_aa: CASSYSGRKENEQFF

d_call: -
v_call: TRBV10-1
clone_size: medium-sized
j_call: TRBJ2-1
cdr3_nt: TGCGCCAGCAGTGAAAGGGACAAGGCTTCCTACAATGAGCAGTTCTTC
cdr3_aa: CASSERDKASYNEQFF

d_call: TRBD2
v_call: TRBV28
clone_size: -
j_call: TRBJ2-7
cdr3_nt: TGTGCCAGCAGTATACAAACTAGCGAGAGGATCTACGAGCAGTACTTC
cdr3_aa: CASSIQTSERIYEQYF

d_call: TRBD1
v_call: TRBV18
clone_size: -
j_call: TRBJ2-2
cdr3_nt: TGTGCCAGCTCACCAGGGACAGGATCTACCGGGGAGCTGTTTTTT
cdr3_aa: CASSPGTGSTGELFF

d_call: -
v_call: TRBV5-6
clone_size: -
j_call: TRBJ2-7
cdr3_nt: TGTGCCAGCAGCTTGGCCATAGGGGCGGGGGAGCAGTACTTC
cdr3_aa: CASSLAIGAGEQYF

d_call: TRBD1
v_call: TRBV6-5
clone_size: -
j_call: TRBJ2-1
cdr3_nt: TGTGCCAGCAGTCCCAGGACAGGGGGGCTACGGCAGTTCTTC
cdr3_aa: CASSPRTGGLRQFF

d_call: -
v_call: TRBV11-2
clone_size: -
j_call: TRBJ2-5
cdr3_nt: TGTGCCAGCAGCTTAATGGAGACCCAGTACTTC
cdr3_aa: CASSLMETQYF

d_call: -
v_call: TRBV6-4
clone_size: once
j_call: TRBJ2-2
cdr3_nt: TGTGCCAGCAGTGCAGCTGTCACCGGGGAGCTGTTTTTT
cdr3_aa: CASSAAVTGELFF

d_call: -
v_call: TRBV4-1
clone_size: -
j_call: TRBJ2-1
cdr3_nt: TGCGCCAGCAGTCTTAGACAGGCCGGCGATGAGCAGTTCTTC
cdr3_aa: CASSLRQAGDEQFF

d_call: -
v_call: TRBV7-3
clone_size: -
j_call: TRBJ1-6
cdr3_nt: TGTGCCAGCAGCAACAGGGCTGGGAGTTCACCCCTCCACTTT
cdr3_aa: CASSNRAGSSPLHF

d_call: -
v_call: TRBV28
clone_size: -
j_call: TRBJ1-4
cdr3_nt: TGTGCCAGCAGAGCTTGGAGTACTAATGAAAAACTGTTTTTT
cdr3_aa: CASRAWSTNEKLFF

d_call: TRBD2
v_call: TRBV4-1
clone_size: many
j_call: TRBJ2-4
cdr3_nt: TGCGCCAGCAGCCACCCCGTGGGACTAGCGGGCCGACTAGCCAAAAACATTCAGTACTTC
cdr3_aa: CASSHPVGLAGRLAKNIQYF

d_call: TRBD1
v_call: TRBV6-1
clone_size: few
j_call: TRBJ1-5
cdr3_nt: TGTGCCAGCAGTGTGGACAGGGGGGTTCAGCCCCAGCATTTT
cdr3_aa: CASSVDRGVQPQHF

d_call: -
v_call: TRBV7-8
clone_size: -
j_call: TRBJ1-4
cdr3_nt: TGTGCCAGCAGCTTAGGCGGGGACGGGGCTAATGAAAAACTGTTTTTT
cdr3_aa: CASSLGGDGANEKLFF

d_call: -
v_call: TRBV10-3
clone_size: -
j_call: TRBJ1-1
cdr3_nt: TGTGCCATCAGTGGCGTCAGGGGAGTGAACACTGAAGCTTTCTTT
cdr3_aa: CAISGVRGVNTEAFF

d_call: -
v_call: TRBV7-6
clone_size: once
j_call: TRBJ2-5
cdr3_nt: TGTGCCAGCAGCCCGCAAGGGGGCGGGAATAAGGAGACCCAGTACTTC
cdr3_aa: CASSPQGGGNKETQYF

d_call: TRBD1
v_call: TRBV5-4
clone_size: -
j_call: TRBJ1-4
cdr3_nt: TGTGCCAGCAGCACCACGACAGGGGAAAAACTGTTTTTT
cdr3_aa: CASSTTTGEKLFF

d_call: TRBD1
v_call: TRBV4-2
clone_size: -
j_call: TRBJ2-3
cdr3_nt: TGTGCCAGCAGCCTCCTGGGGGGACAGGGCGTTGTCGCAGATACGCAGTATTTT
cdr3_aa: CASSLLGGQGVVADTQYF

d_call: -
v_call: TRBV9
clone_size: -
j_call: TRBJ1-3
cdr3_nt: TGTGCCAGCAGCGTAGAGGCGGCCGGAAACACCATATATTTT
cdr3_aa: CASSVEAAGNTIYF

d_call: TRBD1
v_call: TRBV6-6
clone_size: -
j_call: TRBJ1-1
cdr3_nt: TGTGCCAGCAGGAGGGACAGGGCGGGAGAAGCTTTCTTT
cdr3_aa: CASRRDRAGEAFF

d_call: -
v_call: TRBV9
clone_size: few
j_call: TRBJ2-2
cdr3_nt: TGTGCCAGCAGCGATGGGACCGGGGAGCTGTTTTTT
cdr3_aa: CASSDGTGELFF

d_call: -
v_call: TRBV14
clone_size: -
j_call: TRBJ2-7
cdr3_nt: TGTGCCAGCAGTATCAGGGGAAAGGACGAGCAGTACTTC
cdr3_aa: CASSIRGKDEQYF

d_call: -
v_call: TRBV7-3
clone_size: few
j_call: TRBJ1-3
cdr3_nt: TGTGCCAGCAGCCCGCATTCTGGAAACACCATATATTTT
cdr3_aa: CASSPHSGNTIYF